Listed below are T cell receptor beta chains from one sample, sequenced in a study of blood T cell repertoires in COVID-19. Assay used: immunoSEQ multiplex PCR; TCRdb lists only in-frame clones, some missing. Of about 190,000 clones in the sample, roughly 84% were seen once. The sequencing input was peripheral blood. Source of these receptors: a woman aged 40 to 50 who had recovered from COVID-19. CDR3s include the opening cysteine and the closing phenylalanine or tryptophan.

CDR3aa	v_gene	j_gene
CASSSPTGSYGYTF	TRBV5-8	TRBJ1-2
CSASLSGLAYNEQFF	TRBV20-1	TRBJ2-1
CASSWGTSGREETQYF	TRBV5-1	TRBJ2-5
CASTRKNTEAFF	TRBV6-5	TRBJ1-1
CASRTGTSTLNEQFF	TRBV2	TRBJ2-1
CASSPPSSPDIQYF	TRBV18	TRBJ2-4
CASSLGQGGNQPQHF	TRBV5-1	TRBJ1-5
CASSPAGYAQTEAFF	TRBV18	TRBJ1-1
CASSQDRRERQFF	TRBV4-3	TRBJ2-1
CSVGGYRSGTGEETQYF	TRBV29-1	TRBJ2-5
CASSWRVGGRIADTQYF	TRBV5-4	TRBJ2-3
CASSPRQGRPNEQFF	TRBV6-6	TRBJ2-1
CASSPGNGYTF	TRBV27	TRBJ1-2
CASSQGTLNTEAFF	TRBV3-1/TRBV3-2	TRBJ1-1
CASSYFPGANNYGYTF	TRBV6-5	TRBJ1-2
CASSQDWGQDEKLFF	TRBV4-2	TRBJ1-4
CASSPTGENTEAFF	TRBV18	TRBJ1-1
CASSTDSAEAFF	TRBV5-4	TRBJ1-1
CSVRGGQDSGNEQFF	TRBV29-1	TRBJ2-1
CASSLGGFGETQYF	TRBV11-1	TRBJ2-5
CASSLRQGQHQPQHF	TRBV7-8	TRBJ1-5
CASSQDRGIGNTIYF	TRBV4-2	TRBJ1-3
CASTQDGGYEQYF	TRBV28	TRBJ2-7
CASSQGSGRLDEQFF	TRBV4-3	TRBJ2-1
CASSSTGTQHF	TRBV7-8	TRBJ1-5
CATGLRGNQPQHF	TRBV6-5	TRBJ1-5
CASSQDNRGFGGYTF	TRBV3-1/TRBV3-2	TRBJ1-2
CASSLVFGGNEQFF	TRBV5-1	TRBJ2-1
CASSTPVVSGANVLTF	TRBV7-9	TRBJ2-6
CASSLGTGGTGELFF	TRBV3-1/TRBV3-2	TRBJ2-2
CASSPRGSYEQYF	TRBV5-6	TRBJ2-7
CASSTAQGRAEAFF	TRBV28	TRBJ1-1
CASSPGLAEADTQYF	TRBV7-3	TRBJ2-3
CASSRTADSNTGELFF	TRBV7-7	TRBJ2-2
CASSEAVPDQQQYF	TRBV2	TRBJ2-7
CASSQPGTNTEAFF	TRBV4-1	TRBJ1-1
CAWSTLWTSGRYNEQFF	TRBV30	TRBJ2-1
CASSGLAGGSSYEQYF	TRBV2	TRBJ2-7
CASSPGTSSSGELFF	TRBV3-1/TRBV3-2	TRBJ2-2
CASRGQPNTEAFF	TRBV10-2	TRBJ1-1
CASSLWLAGGPGTGELFF	TRBV28	TRBJ2-2
CASSPPNQGQLNTEAFF	TRBV18	TRBJ1-1
CASSLEGLAGTGPNTGELFF	TRBV11-2	TRBJ2-2
CASSPLAGGSPLHF	TRBV28	TRBJ1-6
CASSLVGSGAGELFF	TRBV27	TRBJ2-2
CASVGDGGYGYTF	TRBV19	TRBJ1-2
CASSLVDRNFEAFF	TRBV28	TRBJ1-1
CASSIGRDRVISGANVLTF	TRBV19	TRBJ2-6
CASSGGLADYNEQFF	TRBV18	TRBJ2-1
CASSLGGQGTYNEQFF	TRBV11-3	TRBJ2-1
CASSLTSGRRTDTQYF	TRBV5-6	TRBJ2-3
CSVEQGADEQYF	TRBV29-1	TRBJ2-7
CASSYYRGSAGQNTGELFF	TRBV6-2/TRBV6-3	TRBJ2-2